This T cell receptor (beta chain) was identified in a study of radiotherapy plus CTLA-4 blockade in lung cancer. V was trimmed by 1 base and J by 4 bases, leaving 8 bases between them. Germline-derived CDR1 and CDR2 are SNHLY and FYNNEI. The CDR3 loop spans 14 amino acids. The method was immunoSEQ multiplex PCR; TCRdb's version includes in-frame clones alone and lacks a portion of them. The repertoire holds 34,000 or so clones, with roughly 70% as singletons. The chain joins TRBV2 to TRBJ2-1, with D perhaps matching TRBD1 (6 bases). The sequence derives from a human donor with non-small cell lung cancer that progressed on radiotherapy plus ipilimumab. Sequencing was performed on peripheral blood, taken from a patient treated with radiotherapy plus ipilimumab. CDR3 nucleotides: TGTGCCAGCAGTGAAGTAGGACAGTACAATGAGCAGTTCTTC. This encodes CASSEVGQYNEQFF.